Shown below are 9 T cell receptor beta chains from a single sample sequenced in a study of T cells in lung cancer brain metastases. The data were produced by immunoSEQ multiplex PCR, yet TCRdb's version contains in-frame clones alone and is incomplete. The repertoire holds some 4,700 clones, roughly 90% seen once, with 5.7% in the top ten. The sample consisted of tumor tissue from the primary lung tumor. The source of these receptors is a woman between 50 and 59 years old with non-small cell lung cancer.

V usage is TRBV4-2 and J usage is TRBJ1-1; D uncertain. CDR1 is LGHNA, CDR2 YNFKEQ, per germline. The CDR3 is made up of 16 amino acids. V lost 1 base and J lost 10, with 22 bases in between. The CDR3 region is CASSQALGGQKEVAFF. The CDR3 coding sequence is TGTGCCAGCAGCCAAGCTTTAGGAGGGCAGAAGGAGGTAGCTTTCTTT.

This chain joins TRBV13 and TRBJ2-4, with unresolved D. CDR1 and CDR2 (germline): PRHDT, FYEKMQ (reference sequence). Trimming left V 5 bases short and J 8 bases short, with 16 bases between. The CDR3 is made up of 14 amino acids. The DNA of the CDR3 is TGTGCCAGCAGCATACGCCTAAGATGGGACATTCAGTACTTC. This translates into CASSIRLRWDIQYF.

The V and J genes are TRBV6-1 and TRBJ2-7, with 7 bases fitting TRBD1. CDR3 length equals 15 residues. The germline gives CDR1 MNHNS, CDR2 SASEGT. V shed 3 bases and J 2 bases; nucleotides not matched to a gene: 7. DNA for the CDR3: TGTGCCAGCAGTGAGGCCCAGACAGGGCCCTACGAGCAGTACTTC. This codes for CASSEAQTGPYEQYF.

The rearrangement joins TRBV4-2 to TRBJ2-7; D unresolved. V lost 0 bases and J lost 0, with 9 bases in between. The CDR3 extends over 15 amino acids. Germline CDR1 LGHNA, CDR2 YNFKEQ. As DNA, the CDR3 is TGTGCCAGCAGCCAAGACAGGCCCAGCTCCTACGAGCAGTACTTC. Its translation: CASSQDRPSSYEQYF.

The gene calls are TRBV7-2 and TRBJ2-7; 9 bases align to TRBD2. The V segment lost 6 bases and the J segment 5 bases; nucleotides outside the gene matches: 17. The CDR3 contains 17 residues. Germline CDR1 and CDR2: SGHTA and FQGNSA. In DNA, the CDR3 is TGTGCCAGCAGTAAGGGGGTACTGAGCGGGAGGAGGAACGAGCAGTACTTC. It specifies CASSKGVLSGRRNEQYF. Based on the CDR3 plus reference TRBV7-2 and TRBJ2-7, the full variable domain is GAGVSQSPSNKVTEKGKDVELRCDPISGHTALYWYRQSLGQGLEFLIYFQGNSAPDKSGLPSDRFSAERTGGSVSTLTIQRTQQEDSAVYLCASSKGVLSGRRNEQYFGPGTRLTVT.

This chain links TRBV13 with TRBJ2-3; TRBD1 aligns across 7 bases. V was clipped by 4 bases and J by 0 bases; unmatched bases: 13. Germline CDR1 reads PRHDT; CDR2 reads FYEKMQ (reference sequence). The CDR3 has 18 residues. The CDR3 coding sequence is TGTGCCAGCAGCTCAGGACAGGTCCCCTTCCTTAGCACAGATACGCAGTATTTT. This sequence encodes CASSSGQVPFLSTDTQYF.

The V call is TRBV7-9, the J call TRBJ2-7; 11 nucleotides line up with TRBD1. The CDR3 runs to 15 residues. The germline V gene encodes CDR1 SEHNR and CDR2 FQNEAQ (reference sequence). The V segment lost 5 bases and the J segment 6 bases; nucleotides outside the gene matches: 9. The chain's CDR3 is CASSGRTGGATEQYF. In DNA form, the CDR3 reads TGTGCCAGCAGCGGAAGGACAGGGGGCGCGACCGAGCAGTACTTC.

The V gene is TRBV19, the J gene TRBJ2-2, with D possibly matching TRBD2 (5 bases). The V end was cut by 11 bases, the J end by 5 bases, with 18 bases between. Per germline, CDR1 LNHDA and CDR2 SQIVND (reference sequence). The length of the CDR3 is 14 residues. The DNA for the CDR3 is TGTGCCGAGGGTATAGAGGATTGGACCGGGGAGCTGTTTTTT. Translation: CAEGIEDWTGELFF.

The rearrangement uses TRBV5-1 and TRBJ2-3; TRBD2 might be the D (5 bases). CDR3 length equals 14 residues. V was cut by 5 bases and J by 0 bases, with 10 bases left in between. CDR1 SGHRS and CDR2 YFSETQ come from the germline V gene. The CDR3 region is CASSTGSSTDTQYF. DNA of the CDR3: TGCGCCAGCAGTACGGGGTCTAGCACAGATACGCAGTATTTT. Filled out from reference TRBV5-1 and TRBJ2-3, the complete variable domain reads KAGVTQTPRYLIKTRGQQVTLSCSPISGHRSVSWYQQTPGQGLQFLFEYFSETQRNKGNFPGRFSGRQFSNSRSEMNVSTLELGDSALYLCASSTGSSTDTQYFGPGTRLTVL.